The 14 T cell receptor beta chains given below trace back to one sample, sequenced in a study of blood T cell repertoires in COVID-19. Data came from immunoSEQ multiplex PCR; TCRdb stores just in-frame clones and leaves some out. The data show over 200,000 clones, approximately 86% seen once. Material: peripheral blood. Every receptor here comes from a man younger than 35 with active or convalescent COVID-19.

The rearrangement joins TRBV13 to TRBJ2-5, with D uncertain. This CDR3 spans 13 amino acids. Deletions cut 5 bases from V and 5 bases from J, with 12 bases between. Germline CDR1 PRHDT, CDR2 FYEKMQ (reference sequence). CDR3 region: CASSTPGGETQYF. The CDR3 DNA reads TGTGCCAGCAGCACCCCAGGTGGGGAGACCCAGTACTTC.

The V call is TRBV28, the J call TRBJ1-1; D remains ambiguous. The ends were cut back, 6 bases at V and 10 bases at J, with 12 bases in the middle. CDR1 and CDR2 from the germline V gene are MDHEN and SYDVKM. This CDR3 has 11 residues. CDR3 sequence: CASSSRNRAFF. The CDR3 region has the DNA TGTGCCAGCAGCTCTCGTAACAGAGCTTTCTTT.

This chain links TRBV7-9 with TRBJ2-7; 8 positions match TRBD2. The CDR3 has 16 amino acids. Germline CDR1 reads SEHNR; CDR2 reads FQNEAQ (reference sequence). V shed 4 bases and J 5 bases; nucleotides not matched to a gene: 13. CDR3 in DNA: TGTGCCAGCAGCTGGGCAATAGCGGGAATGAGCCACGAGCAGTACTTC. It codes for CASSWAIAGMSHEQYF.

V is TRBV28 and J is TRBJ2-2; D is ambiguous. Per germline, CDR1 MDHEN and CDR2 SYDVKM. This CDR3 comprises 14 residues. V gave up 9 bases and J gave up 1 base, with 12 bases separating them. CDR3 bases: TGTGCCAGTACCGACACGAAGAACACCGGGGAGCTGTTTTTT. As protein: CASTDTKNTGELFF.

On this clone itself: The sample contains more than one DNA sequence encoding this CDR3. V and J are TRBV12-3 or TRBV12-4 and TRBJ2-5; no firm D call. The CDR3 is made up of 13 amino acids. Trimming shortened V by 3 bases and J by 2 bases, and 7 bases separated the two germline ends. This CDR3 reads CASSFRVQETQYF. The CDR3 DNA follows: TGTGCCAGCAGTTTCCGGGTACAAGAGACCCAGTACTTC.

The chain is built from TRBV6-5 and TRBJ2-3; the match to TRBD1 covers 8 bases. The CDR3 extends over 15 amino acids. The J segment lost 1 base and the V segment lost 2 bases, leaving 2 bases of the junction unmatched. CDR1 and CDR2 (germline): MNHEY, SVGAGI. The CDR3 sequence is CASSYGTGGTDTQYF. The CDR3 coding sequence is TGTGCCAGCAGTTACGGGACAGGAGGCACAGATACGCAGTATTTT.

The V gene is TRBV27, the J gene TRBJ2-7, with a weak D call TRBD2 (6 bases). V was cut by 3 bases and J by 2 bases, with 8 bases left in between. The CDR3 spans 13 residues. The V gene's germline CDR1 is MNHEY and CDR2 SMNVEV (reference sequence). Here the CDR3 reads CASSFTGAYEQYF. CDR3 nucleotide sequence: TGTGCCAGCAGTTTTACGGGAGCCTACGAGCAGTACTTC.

The chain links TRBV19 to TRBJ2-3; 7 bases are shared with TRBD2. From germline, CDR1 is LNHDA and CDR2 SQIVND (reference sequence). J gave up 3 bases and V 2 bases, and 8 bases lay outside the gene matches. CDR3 length equals 16 residues. This CDR3 is CASSIRSGGFTDTQYF. In DNA, the CDR3 is TGTGCCAGTAGTATAAGGTCGGGAGGTTTTACAGATACGCAGTATTTT.

The V and J genes are TRBV30 and TRBJ2-7; 7 nucleotides line up with TRBD1. V gave up 1 base and J gave up 2 bases; unmatched junction bases: 11. CDR1 is GTSNPN and CDR2 is SVGIG in the germline V gene (reference sequence). The CDR3 totals 16 residues. In DNA, the CDR3 is TGTGCCTGGAGTGCCTTGACAGGGAACGATCCCTACGAGCAGTACTTC. Protein sequence: CAWSALTGNDPYEQYF.

This clone has just a few counts. The chain links TRBV11-3 to TRBJ2-2, with 7 bases aligning to TRBD2. CDR1 is SGHNT and CDR2 is YENEEA in the germline V gene. The V and J ends lost 8 bases and 1 base, in that order; junction bases with no gene match: 1. The CDR3 contains 13 residues. As DNA, the CDR3 is TGTGCCAGCTCGGGGGGGAACACCGGGGAGCTGTTTTTT. It is translated as CASSGGNTGELFF.

This chain's CDR3 is CASSGTGDSPLHF. The CDR3 DNA sequence: TGTGCCAGCAGCGGGACAGGCGATTCACCCCTCCACTTT. The V and J genes are TRBV6-5 and TRBJ1-6; 8 bases are a match to TRBD1. V shed 6 bases and J 8 bases; nucleotides not matched to a gene: 3. This CDR3 is built from 13 residues. Germline CDR1 reads MNHEY; CDR2 reads SVGAGI.

The rearrangement uses TRBV19 and TRBJ2-2; 9 bases align to TRBD2. Germline CDR1 LNHDA, CDR2 SQIVND (reference sequence). Trimming took 5 bases from V and 0 from J; bases not matched to a gene: 1. The CDR3 totals 15 residues. CDR3 residues: CASSLAGANTGELFF. The CDR3 bases are TGTGCCAGTAGTTTAGCGGGAGCGAACACCGGGGAGCTGTTTTTT.

The chain carries TRBV12-3 or TRBV12-4 and TRBJ1-2; D perhaps matches TRBD1 (5 bases). The CDR3 runs to 13 residues. Between the trimmed V and J ends, which lost 8 bases and 5 bases, there was a span of 15 bases. The CDR3 sequence: CASLDSSHYGYTF. The CDR3 DNA follows: TGTGCCAGCCTTGACAGCAGCCATTATGGCTACACCTTC.

V gene TRBV18 combines with J gene TRBJ1-3; 7 nucleotides match TRBD1. V lost 3 bases and J lost 0; bases outside the gene matches: 5. This CDR3 contains 16 residues. Looked up from germline, CDR1 is KGHSH and CDR2 is LQKENI. The CDR3 nucleotides read TGTGCCAGCTCACCGGACAGGACCAGCTCTGGAAACACCATATATTTT. Translation gives CASSPDRTSSGNTIYF.